These 19 T cell receptor beta chains were sequenced from one sample in a study of blood T cell repertoires in COVID-19. Sequencing used immunoSEQ multiplex PCR; TCRdb keeps in-frame clones, though not all of them. The sample lists about 59,000 clones; about nine tenths were seen once. The sample comprised peripheral blood. Every receptor here comes from a man older than 75 with acute or convalescent COVID-19.

J is TRBJ1-6 and V is TRBV5-6; possibly TRBD1 for D (6 bases). This CDR3 is built from 14 residues. V lost 3 bases and J 10 bases, leaving 14 bases between the germline ends. Germline CDR1 is SGHDT and CDR2 is YYEEEE. CDR3 sequence (DNA): TGTGCCAGCAGCTCAGACGGGGGGCGGTCACCCCTCCACTTT. It yields the protein CASSSDGGRSPLHF.

The CDR3 DNA sequence: TGCGCCAGCAGCTTGGACAGGACTAATTCACCCCTCCACTTT. Translation gives CASSLDRTNSPLHF. The chain carries TRBV5-1 and TRBJ1-6; D is perhaps TRBD1 (5 bases). The V and J ends lost 0 bases and 6 bases respectively, with 7 bases between them. CDR3 length: 14 residues. Germline CDR1 reads SGHRS; CDR2 reads YFSETQ.

The CDR3 loop is CASSTAPGQGIGGYTF. The CDR3 nucleotides are TGCGCCAGCAGCACTGCCCCCGGTCAGGGGATTGGTGGCTACACCTTC. The rearrangement joins TRBV5-1 to TRBJ1-2; a weak D match, TRBD1 (6 bases). This CDR3 is built from 16 residues. Germline V gene sequence: CDR1 SGHRS, CDR2 YFSETQ. Trimming cost V 4 bases and J 7 bases, with 23 bases left between them.

The rearrangement links TRBV5-1 to TRBJ1-6; 8 nucleotides agree with TRBD1. Germline assignment: CDR1 SGHRS and CDR2 YFSETQ. V dropped 0 bases and J dropped 10; count of bases not matched to a gene: 6. The CDR3 loop spans 15 amino acids. CDR3 DNA: TGCGCCAGCAGCTTGGGTGGACAGGGTAGGTCACCCCTCCACTTT. Translated, it gives CASSLGGQGRSPLHF.

The genes are TRBV13 and TRBJ1-3; D gene uncertain. Germline-derived CDR1 and CDR2 are PRHDT and FYEKMQ (reference sequence). Trimming shortened V by 5 bases and J by 0 bases, and 11 bases separated the two germline ends. The CDR3 loop spans 15 amino acids. In DNA form, the CDR3 reads TGTGCCAGCAGCCTAACAGTTTTCTCTGGAAACACCATATATTTT. As protein: CASSLTVFSGNTIYF.

V and J are TRBV6-5 and TRBJ2-1; 7 bases match TRBD1. Per the germline V gene, CDR1 is MNHEY and CDR2 is SVGAGI. The CDR3 covers 15 residues. V lost 4 bases, J lost 2 bases, and 5 bases stayed unmatched. The CDR3 DNA sequence: TGTGCCAGCAGTTGGGACAGCCATACCTACAATGAGCAGTTCTTC. Residues: CASSWDSHTYNEQFF.

This chain links TRBV19 with TRBJ2-3; 12 bases agree with TRBD2. This CDR3 spans 16 amino acids. Trimming removed 3 bases from V and 6 bases from J; junction bases left unmatched: 7. CDR1 is LNHDA, CDR2 SQIVND, per germline (reference sequence). CDR3 in DNA: TGTGCCAGTAGTATCGGCCTAGCGGGGGGGCAGGATACGCAGTATTTT. It is translated as CASSIGLAGGQDTQYF.

The J gene is TRBJ1-6, the V gene TRBV7-3; D not resolved. Germline V gene sequence: CDR1 SGHTA, CDR2 FQGTGA. The CDR3 has 14 amino acids. The V end lost 3 bases, the J end lost 8 bases, and 11 bases lay between the germline ends. The CDR3 region is CASSLAGPDSPLHF. Here the CDR3 DNA reads TGTGCCAGCAGCTTGGCAGGCCCAGATTCACCCCTCCACTTT.

The chain couples TRBV5-1 to TRBJ2-3; D perhaps matches TRBD2 (5 bases). CDR3 length equals 15 residues. Germline values: CDR1 SGHRS, CDR2 YFSETQ. The ends were cut back, 5 bases at V and 2 bases at J, with 15 bases in the middle. The CDR3 is CASRLGPLFTDTQYF. CDR3 DNA: TGCGCCAGCAGACTAGGTCCTTTGTTCACAGATACGCAGTATTTT.

Here the CDR3 DNA reads TGTGCCATCAGGCGGACGGGAAATACCTACGAGCAGTACTTC. Amino acids: CAIRRTGNTYEQYF. The J gene is TRBJ2-7, the V gene TRBV10-3, with D possibly being TRBD2 (5 bases). The CDR3 consists of 14 residues. With 6 bases removed from V and 2 bases from J, the gap between germline ends came to 14 bases. Germline lookup yields CDR1 ENHRY and CDR2 SYGVKD.

The chain carries TRBV6-5 and TRBJ2-7; D remains ambiguous. The germline V and J ends were trimmed by 6 bases and 2 bases, with 11 bases remaining between them. CDR3 length equals 13 residues. Germline V gene data show CDR1 as MNHEY and CDR2 as SVGAGI. CDR3 region: CASRGYETYEQYF. The CDR3 coding sequence is TGTGCCAGCAGGGGCTATGAGACCTACGAGCAGTACTTC.

This clone was recorded a few times. This sample also contains other DNA sequences that code for the same CDR3. J is TRBJ2-2 and V is TRBV28, with 7 positions matching TRBD1. Trimming cost V 3 bases and J 5 bases; bases outside gene matches: 6. Germline values: CDR1 MDHEN, CDR2 SYDVKM. The CDR3 covers 15 residues. CDR3 region: CASSLVRGRTGELFF. The CDR3 region has the DNA TGTGCCAGCAGTTTGGTGAGGGGGCGAACCGGGGAGCTGTTTTTT.

The V and J genes are TRBV6-2 or TRBV6-3 and TRBJ2-7, with TRBD1 identical over 9 bases. The CDR3 sequence is 16 residues long. Germline assignment: CDR1 MNHEY and CDR2 SVGEGT. J gave up 4 bases and V 4 bases, and 11 bases lay outside the gene matches. This chain's CDR3 is CASSSYTGTGSYEQYF. The CDR3, as DNA: TGTGCCAGCAGTTCCTACACCGGGACAGGGAGTTACGAGCAGTACTTC.

The chain uses TRBV6-5 and TRBJ1-3, with D hard to call. The V and J ends lost 6 bases and 4 bases respectively, with 10 bases between them. Germline V gene data show CDR1 as MNHEY and CDR2 as SVGAGI. This CDR3 has 13 amino acids. The CDR3 spells CASRETGGNTIYF. CDR3 DNA sequence: TGTGCCAGCAGGGAGACGGGGGGAAACACCATATATTTT.

This clone appeared a few times. The V call is TRBV9, the J call TRBJ1-6, with 9 bases aligning to TRBD1. The V and J ends lost 0 bases and 10 bases, in that order; junction bases with no gene match: 5. Germline-derived CDR1 and CDR2 are SGDLS and YYNGEE. This CDR3 has 15 residues. CDR3 DNA: TGTGCCAGCAGCGTAGGGACAGGGGTAGAATCACCCCTCCACTTT. This sequence encodes CASSVGTGVESPLHF. Full variable domain (remainder filled in from reference TRBV9 and TRBJ1-6): DSGVTQTPKHLITATGQRVTLRCSPRSGDLSVYWYQQSLDQGLQFLIQYYNGEERAKGNILERFSAQQFPDLHSELNLSSLELGDSALYFCASSVGTGVESPLHFGNGTRLTVT.

The J gene is TRBJ2-2, the V gene TRBV14; 9 positions agree with TRBD1. V lost 4 bases and J lost 0; bases outside the gene matches: 9. Germline lookup yields CDR1 SGHDN and CDR2 FVKESK. The CDR3 has 18 residues. The DNA of the CDR3 is TGTGCCAGCAGCCTACCCTGGGGACAGGGACCGAACACCGGGGAGCTGTTTTTT. Its translation: CASSLPWGQGPNTGELFF. Drawing the rest from reference TRBV14 and TRBJ2-2, the complete variable domain is EAGVTQFPSHSVIEKGQTVTLRCDPISGHDNLYWYRRVMGKEIKFLLHFVKESKQDESGMPNNRFLAERTGGTYSTLKVQPAELEDSGVYFCASSLPWGQGPNTGELFFGEGSRLTVL.

V gene TRBV6-5 combines with J gene TRBJ2-5; D might be TRBD2 (6 bases). V was clipped by 5 bases and J by 4 bases, with 17 bases between them. The CDR3 sequence is 15 residues long. Germline values: CDR1 MNHEY, CDR2 SVGAGI. The CDR3 loop reads CASSTQDYRGETQYF. CDR3 bases: TGTGCCAGCAGTACACAGGACTATCGAGGAGAGACCCAGTACTTC.

The chain links TRBV11-2 to TRBJ2-7; 9 bases are a match to TRBD1. The CDR3 runs to 14 residues. With 4 bases clipped from V and 2 bases from J, the junction kept 3 bases outside the gene matches. Germline V gene data show CDR1 as SGHAT and CDR2 as FQNNGV. For the CDR3, the DNA is TGTGCCAGCAGCTGGACAGGGGCCGCCTACGAGCAGTACTTC. Translated, it gives CASSWTGAAYEQYF.

The rearrangement links TRBV6-1 to TRBJ2-7; unclear D gene. The V end lost 5 bases, the J end lost 3 bases, and 11 bases lay between the germline ends. The CDR3 is 13 amino acids. Germline loops: CDR1 MNHNS, CDR2 SASEGT. Here the CDR3 DNA reads TGTGCCAGCAGTCAGACATTGGGCTACGAGCAGTACTTC. Translated: CASSQTLGYEQYF.